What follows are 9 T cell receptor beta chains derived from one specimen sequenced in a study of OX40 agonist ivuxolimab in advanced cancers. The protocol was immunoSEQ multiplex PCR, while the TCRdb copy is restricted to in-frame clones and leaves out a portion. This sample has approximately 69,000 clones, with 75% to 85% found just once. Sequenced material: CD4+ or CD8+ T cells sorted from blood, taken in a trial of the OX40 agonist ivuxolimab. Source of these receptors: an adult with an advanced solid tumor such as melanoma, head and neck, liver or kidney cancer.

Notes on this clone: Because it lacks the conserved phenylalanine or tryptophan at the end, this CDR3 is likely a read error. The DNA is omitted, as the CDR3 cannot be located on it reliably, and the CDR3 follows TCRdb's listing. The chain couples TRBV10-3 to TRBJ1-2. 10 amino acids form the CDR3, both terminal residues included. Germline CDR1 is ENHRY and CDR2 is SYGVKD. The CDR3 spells CAISGEDRDG.

The CDR3 DNA sequence: TGTGCCAGCAGTTTTTTTGCCTCAACTAATGAAAAACTGTTTTTT. This gives the protein CASSFFASTNEKLFF. This chain links TRBV28 with TRBJ1-4; no firm D call. Germline values: CDR1 MDHEN, CDR2 SYDVKM. CDR3 length equals 15 residues. Trimming stripped 3 bases from V and 0 bases from J, with 8 bases between.

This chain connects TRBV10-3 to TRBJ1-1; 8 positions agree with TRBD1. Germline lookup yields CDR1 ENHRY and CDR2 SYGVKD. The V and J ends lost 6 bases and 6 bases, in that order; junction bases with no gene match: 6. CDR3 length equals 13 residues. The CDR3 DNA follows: TGTGCCATCAGAAAACAGGGGGGGCCTGAAGCTTTCTTT. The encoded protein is CAIRKQGGPEAFF.

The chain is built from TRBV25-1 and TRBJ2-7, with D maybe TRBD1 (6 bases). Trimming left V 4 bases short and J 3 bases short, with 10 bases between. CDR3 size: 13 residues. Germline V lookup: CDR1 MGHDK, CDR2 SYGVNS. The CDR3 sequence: CASSVGASYEQYF. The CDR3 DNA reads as TGTGCCAGCAGTGTGGGGGCGAGCTACGAGCAGTACTTC.

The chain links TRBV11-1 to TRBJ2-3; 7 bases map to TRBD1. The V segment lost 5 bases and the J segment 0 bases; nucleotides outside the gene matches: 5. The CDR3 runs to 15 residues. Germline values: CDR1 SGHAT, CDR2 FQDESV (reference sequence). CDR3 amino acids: CASSPDRVSTDTQYF. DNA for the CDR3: TGTGCCAGCAGCCCCGACAGGGTTAGCACAGATACGCAGTATTTT.

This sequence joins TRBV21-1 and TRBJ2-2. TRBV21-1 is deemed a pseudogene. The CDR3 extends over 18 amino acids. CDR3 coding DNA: TGTGCCAGCAGCAAAAGAAAAAGGGCTACGAGGAACACCGGGGAGCTGTTTTTT. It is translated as CASSKRKRATRNTGELFF.

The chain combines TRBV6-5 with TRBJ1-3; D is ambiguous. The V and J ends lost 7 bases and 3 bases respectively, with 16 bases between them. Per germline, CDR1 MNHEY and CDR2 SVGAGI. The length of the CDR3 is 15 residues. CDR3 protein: CASTRADLVGNTIYF. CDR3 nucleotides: TGTGCCAGCACCAGAGCGGACCTGGTTGGAAACACCATATATTTT.

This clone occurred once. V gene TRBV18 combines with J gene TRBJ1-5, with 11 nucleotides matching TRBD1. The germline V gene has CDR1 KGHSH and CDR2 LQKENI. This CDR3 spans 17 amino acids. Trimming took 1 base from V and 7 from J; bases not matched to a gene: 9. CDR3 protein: CASSPLGRTGGPQPQHF. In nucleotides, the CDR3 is TGTGCCAGCTCACCACTTGGGAGGACAGGGGGCCCCCAGCCCCAGCATTTT.

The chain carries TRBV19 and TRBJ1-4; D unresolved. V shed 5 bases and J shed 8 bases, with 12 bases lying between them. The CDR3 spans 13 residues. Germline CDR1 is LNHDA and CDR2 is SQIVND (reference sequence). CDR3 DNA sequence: TGTGCCAGTAGTCGTGGCAGCGTAGAAAAACTGTTTTTT. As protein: CASSRGSVEKLFF.